A single sample gave rise to the 16 T cell receptor beta chains below, sequenced in a study of beta chain features in type 1 diabetes. Study results and limitations: Shorter TCRB CDR3s, moderately but significantly so, were found in Type 1 diabetes patients in all four CD4+ subsets.

No antigen has been assigned to these receptors. What was sequenced were expressed TCRB transcripts, since all of the isolated RNA had been reverse transcribed. Generated by immunoSEQ multiplex PCR, the TCRdb table keeps only in-frame clones and is missing some. The sample comprises around 150,000 clones, roughly 60% of which are singletons, and about 0.081% rests with the top ten. The sequenced material came from naive CD4+ T cells from blood. These receptors were collected from a man aged 30-40 years with type 1 diabetes.

The rearrangement joins TRBV29-1 to TRBJ1-2; TRBD1 agrees at 9 bases. CDR1 and CDR2 (germline): SQVTM, ANQGSEA. With V trimmed by 7 bases and J by 8 bases, 11 bases remained unmatched. The CDR3 totals 13 residues. CDR3 amino acids: CSANRGPLGGYTF. CDR3 coding DNA: TGCAGCGCGAACAGGGGGCCTCTGGGAGGCTACACCTTC.

This chain uses TRBV5-6 with TRBJ1-2; no reliable D call. Trimming removed 1 base from V and 4 bases from J, with 8 bases in between. CDR3 size: 13 residues. Germline V gene lookup returns CDR1 SGHDT and CDR2 YYEEEE. As DNA, the CDR3 is TGTGCCAGCAGCTTGATCAAGCTCTATGGCTACACCTTC. It encodes CASSLIKLYGYTF.

The CDR3 is CASSSDSTLNIQYF. The CDR3 region has the DNA TGCGCCAGCAGTAGCGACAGTACCTTAAACATTCAGTACTTC. This chain links TRBV5-1 with TRBJ2-4, with D perhaps TRBD1 or TRBD2 (5 bases each). CDR3 length: 14 amino acids. Germline V gene sequence: CDR1 SGHRS, CDR2 YFSETQ. Trimming took off 5 bases at V and 6 bases at J, with 15 bases between the two ends.

This chain connects TRBV6-6 to TRBJ2-3; D is uncertain. The CDR3 contains 14 residues. Germline V CDR1 and CDR2: MNHNY, SVGAGI (reference sequence). The V gene lost 2 bases and the J gene lost 0 bases, with 6 bases spanning the gap. The CDR3 is CASSYVRSTDTQYF. In DNA, the CDR3 is TGTGCCAGCAGTTACGTGAGGAGCACAGATACGCAGTATTTT.

The chain combines TRBV18 with TRBJ2-1; D remains ambiguous. The V gene's germline CDR1 is KGHSH and CDR2 LQKENI. The CDR3 has 14 amino acids. V dropped 3 bases and J dropped 6 bases, with 12 bases sitting between them. CDR3 amino acids: CASSPPAASNEQFF. CDR3 coding DNA: TGTGCCAGCTCACCCCCGGCGGCAAGCAATGAGCAGTTCTTC.

The chain uses TRBV30 and TRBJ1-6, with D tentatively TRBD1 (5 bases). Germline V gene lookup returns CDR1 GTSNPN and CDR2 SVGIG (reference sequence). V gave up 8 bases and J gave up 7 bases, with 12 bases separating them. This CDR3 is built from 12 residues. CDR3 sequence reads: CAGQGYNSPLHF. The CDR3 nucleotides are TGTGCCGGGCAGGGCTACAATTCACCCCTCCACTTT.

V and J are TRBV7-2 and TRBJ2-5; D perhaps matches TRBD2 (6 bases). Trimming pared 5 bases from V and 3 bases from J, leaving 13 bases between. CDR1 is SGHTA and CDR2 is FQGNSA in the germline V gene. The CDR3 loop spans 14 amino acids. CDR3 sequence: CASSMIGGEETQYF. The CDR3 coding sequence is TGTGCCAGCAGCATGATCGGCGGGGAAGAGACCCAGTACTTC.

This clone appeared a few times. The V and J genes are TRBV29-1 and TRBJ2-7, with TRBD1 matching 10 bases. V shed 3 bases and J 3 bases; nucleotides not matched to a gene: 5. The germline V gene encodes CDR1 SQVTM and CDR2 ANQGSEA. The CDR3 is 14 residues long. The CDR3 here is CSVESGQGIYEQYF. CDR3 sequence (DNA): TGCAGCGTTGAGTCGGGACAGGGGATCTACGAGCAGTACTTC.

V and J are TRBV7-2 and TRBJ2-5; D is possibly TRBD1 (6 bases). Trimming left V 5 bases short and J 6 bases short, with 19 bases between. Germline V gene data show CDR1 as SGHTA and CDR2 as FQGNSA. The CDR3 extends over 15 amino acids. The CDR3 region is CASSQQGQYVKTQYF. The DNA of the CDR3 is TGTGCCAGCAGCCAGCAAGGACAGTACGTGAAGACCCAGTACTTC.

Concerning this clone: Other DNA sequences of this sample code for an identical CDR3. V gene TRBV9 combines with J gene TRBJ2-6; D uncertain. The V gene's germline CDR1 is SGDLS and CDR2 YYNGEE. The CDR3 covers 14 residues. Trimming removed 2 bases from V and 2 bases from J, with 5 bases in between. CDR3 nucleotide sequence: TGTGCCAGCAGCGTCCAAACTGGGGCCAACGTCCTGACTTTC. Translated: CASSVQTGANVLTF.

On this clone: The same CDR3 arises from other DNA sequences in this sample as well. This chain uses TRBV30 with TRBJ2-5; D unresolved. V lost 0 bases, J lost 5 bases, and 4 bases lay in between. There are 11 residues in the CDR3. Germline lookup yields CDR1 GTSNPN and CDR2 SVGIG (reference sequence). The CDR3 spells CAWSVRETQYF. The CDR3 nucleotides read TGTGCCTGGAGTGTCCGGGAGACCCAGTACTTC.

This chain links TRBV4-3 with TRBJ2-5; TRBD1 matches 8 bases. V gave up 1 base and J gave up 4 bases; unmatched junction bases: 2. The V gene's germline CDR1 is LGHNA and CDR2 YSLEER. CDR3 size: 14 residues. This chain's CDR3 is CASSQGQGAETQYF. The CDR3, as DNA: TGCGCCAGCAGCCAAGGGCAGGGGGCAGAGACCCAGTACTTC.

The chain links TRBV2 to TRBJ2-7; no definite D call. Germline CDR1 reads SNHLY; CDR2 reads FYNNEI. This CDR3 comprises 10 residues. The ends were cut back, 2 bases at V and 6 bases at J, with 2 bases in the middle. The CDR3 here is CASSELEQYF. For the CDR3, the DNA is TGTGCCAGCAGTGAACTCGAGCAGTACTTC.

The chain joins TRBV2 to TRBJ2-3; no clear D gene. The CDR3 contains 13 residues. Germline V gives CDR1 SNHLY, CDR2 FYNNEI. The V end lost 7 bases, the J end lost 0 bases, and 8 bases lay between the germline ends. CDR3 nucleotides: TGTGCCAGCACTCCTGACAGCACAGATACGCAGTATTTT. Translated, it gives CASTPDSTDTQYF.

V and J are TRBV5-1 and TRBJ1-1, with a possible D match to TRBD1 (5 bases). This CDR3 is 13 amino acids long. CDR1 and CDR2 (germline): SGHRS, YFSETQ. The V end lost 5 bases, the J end lost 5 bases, and 13 bases lay between the germline ends. The CDR3 DNA reads as TGCGCCAGCAGGCAGGGATTGGGAACTGAAGCTTTCTTT. Protein product: CASRQGLGTEAFF.

The rearrangement uses TRBV29-1 and TRBJ2-6; the D gene is possibly TRBD2 (6 bases). V lost 5 bases to trimming and J lost 1 base, with 9 bases between them. The CDR3 contains 14 residues. In germline, CDR1 is SQVTM, CDR2 ANQGSEA. DNA of the CDR3: TGCAGCGTTCCGGGGGAGTCTGGGGCCAACGTCCTGACTTTC. This encodes CSVPGESGANVLTF.